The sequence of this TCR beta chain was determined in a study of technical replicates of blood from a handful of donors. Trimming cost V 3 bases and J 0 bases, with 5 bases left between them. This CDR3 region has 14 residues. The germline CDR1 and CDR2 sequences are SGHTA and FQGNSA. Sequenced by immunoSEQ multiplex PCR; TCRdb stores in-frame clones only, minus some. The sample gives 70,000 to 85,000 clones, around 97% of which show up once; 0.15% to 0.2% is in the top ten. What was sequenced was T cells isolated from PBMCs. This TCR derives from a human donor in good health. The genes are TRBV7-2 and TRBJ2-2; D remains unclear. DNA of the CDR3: TGTGCCAGCAGCTTTTCGGCGAACACCGGGGAGCTGTTTTTT. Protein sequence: CASSFSANTGELFF.